The text below deals with one T cell receptor beta chain. The antigen is unknown. CDR3 size: 13 residues. Trimming cost V 11 bases and J 0 bases, with 14 bases left between them. Germline CDR1 and CDR2: ENHRY and SYGVKD. The entry originates in a study of T cells after yellow fever vaccination. Notes on the study in general: Although most clonotypes did not, a small share appeared in both CD4 and CD8 compartments. Once the booster was given, most primary-vaccination clones reappeared, at approximately 97% for CD4 and roughly 86% for CD8.

They built TCR cDNA with 5'RACE template switching, a step that put in a universal primer site and UMIs. TCRdb analysed the 5' RACE reads with MiXCR anew, one entry per CDR3 protein. The table shows about 550,000 distinct CDR3 sequences, with over 15% occurring only once. This TCR was recovered from a man aged 25 to 40 who received the YFV17D yellow fever vaccine. This sequence joins TRBV10-3 and TRBJ2-7; either TRBD1 or TRBD2 may supply D (5 bases each). This specimen consisted of PBMCs, obtained 15 days after the yellow fever booster vaccination. CDR3 amino acids: CASREGPSYEQYF. Here the CDR3 DNA reads TGTGCCTCAAGAGAGGGACCCTCCTACGAGCAGTACTTC.